The next 21 T cell receptor beta chains were all read from a single sample in a study of T cells in Graves' hyperthyroidism and ophthalmopathy (dated by TCRdb to the late 2010s). Libraries were built with multiplex PCR. For sequencing, an Illumina HiSeq 2000 was employed. TCR beta CDR3 regions were amplified from RNA transcripts. A first-round RT-PCR of the TCR CDR3 used the HTBI primer set with the Qiagen OneStep RT-PCR kit. TCRdb applied fastp at Q25 and MiXCR to the public reads, then kept only in-frame beta chains. Duplicate CDR3 protein sequences are folded into a single record with the most common DNA and genes. Counted in this sample were 450,000 to 700,000 distinct CDR3 sequences; around 45% of them appeared once. 7.5% to 8.5% of the sample rests with the top ten. The sequenced sample was peripheral blood or thyroid tissue (not recorded which). The receptors come from a woman aged 18-30 years with Graves' hyperthyroidism.

This clonotype was counted many times. This chain connects TRBV12-5 to TRBJ2-5; 8 bases fit TRBD1. Germline loops: CDR1 LGHNT, CDR2 FRNRAP. V lost 4 bases and J lost 5; bases outside the gene matches: 6. The CDR3 totals 14 residues. As DNA, the CDR3 is TGTGCTAGTGGTTCCGTGGACAGGGTCGAGACCCAGTACTTC. This sequence encodes CASGSVDRVETQYF.

The chain combines TRBV15 with TRBJ1-1, with unresolved D. The CDR3 totals 14 residues. V dropped 3 bases and J dropped 1 base, with 9 bases sitting between them. CDR1 LNHNV and CDR2 YYDKDF come from the germline V gene (reference sequence). The CDR3 sequence is CATSSKGSNTEAFF. CDR3 bases: TGTGCCACCAGCAGCAAAGGTTCGAACACTGAAGCTTTCTTT.

Comment on this clonotype: With a much larger clone just one base away, this may be a read error. The chain combines TRBV29-1 with TRBJ1-5; D is possibly TRBD1 (5 bases). CDR3 length: 13 residues. The V gene's germline CDR1 is SQVTM and CDR2 ANQGSEA. The V and J ends lost 8 bases and 6 bases respectively, with 17 bases between them. As DNA, the CDR3 is TGCAGCATTGGGGACGGTTACAGTCAGCCCCAGCATTTT. It codes for CSIGDGYSQPQHF.

The chain carries TRBV10-1 and TRBJ1-1; no firm D call. This CDR3 has 13 residues. CDR1 WNHNN and CDR2 SYGVQD come from the germline V gene (reference sequence). The V and J ends lost 2 bases and 3 bases respectively, with 7 bases between them. This CDR3 reads CASSEQSDTEAFF. The CDR3 nucleotides read TGCGCCAGCAGTGAGCAGTCTGACACTGAAGCTTTCTTT.

The chain carries TRBV24-1 and TRBJ2-2; tentatively, D is TRBD1 or TRBD2 (5 bases each). Per germline, CDR1 KGHDR and CDR2 SFDVKD. The germline V and J ends were trimmed by 4 bases and 1 base, with 12 bases remaining between them. The CDR3 is made up of 16 amino acids. The CDR3 loop is CATSDPRDGNTGELFF. The CDR3 DNA reads TGTGCCACCAGTGACCCGAGGGACGGGAACACCGGGGAGCTGTTTTTT.

This chain connects TRBV12-3 or TRBV12-4 to TRBJ2-5; 7 bases are a match to TRBD2. The CDR3 sequence is 13 residues long. The V gene end was trimmed by 4 bases and the J gene end by 7 bases; junction bases not matched to a gene: 6. The CDR3 DNA is TGTGCCAGCAGTTGGGCGGGAGAAGGGACCCAGTACTTC. It yields the protein CASSWAGEGTQYF.

With respect to this clonotype: This may stem from a read error, because a much larger clone lies one nucleotide away. The chain uses TRBV24-1 and TRBJ1-2; 7 bases align to TRBD1. Germline V gives CDR1 KGHDR, CDR2 SFDVKD. Germline trimming cut 6 bases from V and 4 bases from J; bases unmatched to any gene: 7. The CDR3 consists of 14 residues. The CDR3 sequence is CATSKSGTAYGYTF. CDR3 in DNA: TGTGCCACCAGTAAATCCGGGACAGCCTATGGCTACACCTTC.

The J gene is TRBJ1-5, the V gene TRBV2, with TRBD1 matching 7 bases. The germline gives CDR1 SNHLY, CDR2 FYNNEI. The CDR3 has 17 residues. Trimming at V came to 4 bases and at J to 2 bases, leaving 11 bases not matched to a gene. CDR3 loop: CASSAYPSGGGNQPQHF. DNA for the CDR3: TGTGCCAGCAGTGCCTACCCCTCAGGGGGTGGCAATCAGCCCCAGCATTTT.

The table lists this clonotype with many counts. The V gene is TRBV20-1, the J gene TRBJ2-7, with D tentatively TRBD2 (5 bases). Germline loops: CDR1 DFQATT, CDR2 SNEGSKA (reference sequence). Trimming took off 0 bases at V and 2 bases at J, with 14 bases between the two ends. The CDR3 is made up of 15 amino acids. This chain's CDR3 is CSARDLMGVTYEQYF. As DNA, the CDR3 is TGCAGTGCTAGAGATCTCATGGGAGTGACCTACGAGCAGTACTTC.

The rearrangement joins TRBV15 to TRBJ1-5; D call uncertain. The CDR3 totals 17 residues. The ends were cut back, 3 bases at V and 4 bases at J, with 19 bases in the middle. Germline lookup yields CDR1 LNHNV and CDR2 YYDKDF (reference sequence). CDR3 coding DNA: TGTGCCACCAGCAGTAGATCTTACGATGGGCGGAATCAGCCCCAGCATTTT. Its translation is CATSSRSYDGRNQPQHF.

This clonotype was seen ten or more times. The rearrangement joins TRBV2 to TRBJ1-6; no definite D call. CDR1 and CDR2 from the germline V gene are SNHLY and FYNNEI. This CDR3 contains 14 residues. Deletions cut 1 base from V and 2 bases from J, with 3 bases between. The CDR3 bases are TGTGCCAGCAGTGAAGGACCCTATAATTCACCCCTCCACTTT. This codes for CASSEGPYNSPLHF.

This clonotype has a count of ten or more. The chain employs TRBV7-2 and TRBJ2-7; D remains unclear. Germline V CDR1 and CDR2: SGHTA, FQGNSA. Trimming cost V 4 bases and J 3 bases, with 13 bases left between them. This CDR3 comprises 14 residues. The CDR3 region is CASSSLGQFYEQYF. Written as DNA, the CDR3 is TGTGCCAGCAGCTCCCTCGGGCAGTTCTACGAGCAGTACTTC.

The chain carries TRBV7-2 and TRBJ2-7; no clear D gene. Trimming pared 4 bases from V and 4 bases from J, leaving 14 bases between. The germline V gene encodes CDR1 SGHTA and CDR2 FQGNSA. The CDR3 contains 14 residues. The CDR3 DNA sequence: TGTGCCAGCAGCTCCCCACAGTTTGGGTACGAGCAGTACTTC. Translation: CASSSPQFGYEQYF.

This clonotype was detected many times. The chain couples TRBV6-5 to TRBJ1-6; tentatively, D is TRBD1 (6 bases). In germline, CDR1 is MNHEY, CDR2 SVGAGI. This CDR3 is built from 16 residues. Trimming took 2 bases from V and 5 from J, leaving 13 bases between them. The DNA for the CDR3 is TGTGCCAGCAGTTACAGCTCAGGGGCCGATAATTCACCCCTCCACTTT. Its protein product is CASSYSSGADNSPLHF.

This clonotype was counted many times. V is TRBV20-1 and J is TRBJ1-1, with D possibly TRBD1 on 6 matching bases. Trimming pared 6 bases from V and 3 bases from J, leaving 17 bases between. Germline V gene data show CDR1 as DFQATT and CDR2 as SNEGSKA (reference sequence). The CDR3 runs 14 residues. CDR3: CSARNPQGYTEAFF. In DNA, the CDR3 is TGCAGTGCCCGTAACCCACAGGGTTACACTGAAGCTTTCTTT.

This clonotype has a count of ten or more. The chain recombines TRBV7-9 with TRBJ1-1, with D possibly being TRBD1 (5 bases). The CDR3 consists of 14 residues. The V end lost 5 bases, the J end lost 1 base, and 11 bases lay between the germline ends. The germline V gene has CDR1 SEHNR and CDR2 FQNEAQ (reference sequence). The DNA of the CDR3 is TGTGCCAGCAGCGTTGGGACGGCGAACACTGAAGCTTTCTTT. Protein sequence: CASSVGTANTEAFF.

Comments on this clonotype: A read error may be the cause here, since a much bigger clone is one base away. V is TRBV27 and J is TRBJ2-7, with D perhaps matching TRBD1 (5 bases). V lost 4 bases and J 6 bases, leaving 10 bases between the germline ends. CDR1 and CDR2 from the germline V gene are MNHEY and SMNVEV (reference sequence). The CDR3 is 12 amino acids. In DNA form, the CDR3 reads TGTGCCAGCAGTTCCACAGGAACCGAGCAGTACTTC. Translating it yields CASSSTGTEQYF.

This clonotype was observed at least ten times. The chain joins TRBV5-1 to TRBJ2-5, with no clear D. Germline lookup yields CDR1 SGHRS and CDR2 YFSETQ. This CDR3 is built from 14 residues. Trimming took off 1 base at V and 0 bases at J, with 7 bases between the two ends. The CDR3 loop reads CASSLYPHQETQYF. Here the CDR3 DNA reads TGCGCCAGCAGCTTGTACCCCCACCAAGAGACCCAGTACTTC.

In its sample, this clonotype was seen many times. V usage is TRBV6-5 and J usage is TRBJ2-5; perhaps TRBD1 as D (5 bases). The V gene lost 4 bases and the J gene lost 4 bases, with 13 bases spanning the gap. Germline CDR1 reads MNHEY; CDR2 reads SVGAGI. This CDR3 has 14 amino acids. The CDR3 DNA follows: TGTGCCAGCAGTTCCGTGGCAGGGCCAGAGACCCAGTACTTC. Translating gives CASSSVAGPETQYF.

This clonotype was detected ten times or more. The rearrangement links TRBV6-2 or TRBV6-3 to TRBJ2-7; 7 bases match TRBD1. The CDR3 has 13 residues. J lost 3 bases, V lost 2 bases, and 1 base had no gene match. Germline CDR1 and CDR2: MNHEY and SVGEGT. CDR3 DNA sequence: TGTGCCAGCAGTTACGGGACAGACTACGAGCAGTACTTC. Its protein product is CASSYGTDYEQYF.

This clonotype has ten or more counts. The chain couples TRBV12-3 or TRBV12-4 to TRBJ2-7, with 7 nucleotides matching TRBD1. Germline trimming cut 3 bases from V and 2 bases from J; bases unmatched to any gene: 7. The CDR3 consists of 15 residues. CDR3 DNA: TGTGCCAGCAGTTTTAGGGGACAGTCGCCCTACGAGCAGTACTTC. It specifies CASSFRGQSPYEQYF.